The present TCR beta chain was sequenced within a study of cytomegalovirus exposure and HLA in healthy donors. Study conclusions and caveats: A later analysis found that most CMV-associated TCR beta chains appeared HLA-restricted. One variant, a missense change in DCLRE1C, was linked in a later analysis to TCR beta V- and J-gene trimming. The authors assumed roughly uniform sequencing depth across donors for presence/absence analyses.

60 Vbeta and 13 Jbeta primers were used in PCR. Sequenced by immunoSEQ multiplex PCR; TCRdb stores in-frame clones only, minus some. The sample lists over 30,000 clones; 75% to 90% were seen once. About this clone itself: Its antigen is not identified.

The CDR3 covers 14 residues. Deletions cut 2 bases from V and 5 bases from J, with 12 bases between. CDR1 is GTSNPN and CDR2 is SVGIG in the germline V gene (reference sequence). This chain links TRBV30 with TRBJ1-4; a weak D match, TRBD1 (6 bases). This receptor was obtained from a woman aged 35 to 49 in good health and CMV-seropositive. Sequenced: PBMCs. The CDR3 coding sequence is TGTGCCTGGAGTTTAGGACAGCCGAATGAAAAACTGTTTTTT. Translation gives CAWSLGQPNEKLFF.